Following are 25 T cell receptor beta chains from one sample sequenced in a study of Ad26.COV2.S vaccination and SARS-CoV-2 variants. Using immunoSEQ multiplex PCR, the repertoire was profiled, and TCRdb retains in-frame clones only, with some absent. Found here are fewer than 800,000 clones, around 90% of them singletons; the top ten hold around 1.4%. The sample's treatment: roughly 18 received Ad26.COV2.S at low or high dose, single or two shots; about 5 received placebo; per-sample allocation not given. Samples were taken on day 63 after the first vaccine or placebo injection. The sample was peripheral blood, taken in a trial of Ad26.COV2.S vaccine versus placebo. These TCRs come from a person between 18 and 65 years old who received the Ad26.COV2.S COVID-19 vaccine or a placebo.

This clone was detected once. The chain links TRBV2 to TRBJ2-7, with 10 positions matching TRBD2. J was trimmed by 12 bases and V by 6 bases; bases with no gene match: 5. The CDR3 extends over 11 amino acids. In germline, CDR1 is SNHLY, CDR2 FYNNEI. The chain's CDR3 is CASRLAGKGYF. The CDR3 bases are TGTGCCAGCAGACTAGCGGGAAAAGGGTACTTC.

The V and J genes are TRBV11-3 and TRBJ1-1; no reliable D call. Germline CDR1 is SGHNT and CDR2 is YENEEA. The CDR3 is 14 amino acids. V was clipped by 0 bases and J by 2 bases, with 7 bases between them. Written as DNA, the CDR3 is TGTGCCAGCAGCTTAGATGCAGCAAACACTGAAGCTTTCTTT. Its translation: CASSLDAANTEAFF.

In DNA, the CDR3 is TGTGCCAGTAGTTCAGGGTTTAGGGCTGAAGCTTTCTTT. It yields the protein CASSSGFRAEAFF. V is TRBV19 and J is TRBJ1-1; perhaps TRBD1 as D (5 bases). Germline assignment: CDR1 LNHDA and CDR2 SQIVND (reference sequence). The CDR3 covers 13 residues. V lost 5 bases and J 6 bases, leaving 13 bases between the germline ends.

The CDR3 sequence: CATSEGGELFF. The DNA for the CDR3 is TGTGCCACCAGTGAAGGCGGGGAGCTGTTTTTT. The chain is built from TRBV24-1 and TRBJ2-2; D is unclear. This CDR3 has 11 amino acids. Trimming removed 4 bases from V and 7 bases from J, with 3 bases in between. CDR1 is KGHDR and CDR2 is SFDVKD in the germline V gene.

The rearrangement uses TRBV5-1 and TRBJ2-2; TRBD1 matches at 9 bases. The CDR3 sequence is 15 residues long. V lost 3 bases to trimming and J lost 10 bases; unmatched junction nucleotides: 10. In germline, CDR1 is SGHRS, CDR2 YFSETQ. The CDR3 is CASSSGTGTLVELFF. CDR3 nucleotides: TGCGCCAGCAGCTCCGGGACAGGGACCCTTGTGGAGCTGTTTTTT.

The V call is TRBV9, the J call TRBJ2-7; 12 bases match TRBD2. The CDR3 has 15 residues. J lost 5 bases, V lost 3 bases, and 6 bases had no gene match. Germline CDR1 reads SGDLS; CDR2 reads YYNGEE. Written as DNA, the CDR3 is TGTGCCAGCAGCGCGACTAGCGGGAGTTACGACGAGCAGTACTTC. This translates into CASSATSGSYDEQYF.

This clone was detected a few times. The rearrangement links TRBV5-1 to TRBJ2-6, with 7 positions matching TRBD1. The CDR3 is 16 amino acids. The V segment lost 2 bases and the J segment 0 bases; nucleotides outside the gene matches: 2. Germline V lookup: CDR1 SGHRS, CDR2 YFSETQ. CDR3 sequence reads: CASSLTGDSGANVLTF. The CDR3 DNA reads TGCGCCAGCAGCTTAACAGGGGACTCTGGGGCCAACGTCCTGACTTTC.

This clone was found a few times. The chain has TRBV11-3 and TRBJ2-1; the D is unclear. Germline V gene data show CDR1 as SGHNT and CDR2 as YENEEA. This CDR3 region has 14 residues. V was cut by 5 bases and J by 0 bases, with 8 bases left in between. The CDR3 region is CASSALDSYNEQFF. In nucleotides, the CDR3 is TGTGCCAGCAGCGCCTTAGACTCCTACAATGAGCAGTTCTTC. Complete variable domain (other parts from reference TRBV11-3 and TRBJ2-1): EAGVVQSPRYKIIEKKQPVAFWCNPISGHNTLYWYLQNLGQGPELLIRYENEEAVDDSQLPKDRFSAERLKGVDSTLKIQPAELGDSAVYLCASSALDSYNEQFFGPGTRLTVL.

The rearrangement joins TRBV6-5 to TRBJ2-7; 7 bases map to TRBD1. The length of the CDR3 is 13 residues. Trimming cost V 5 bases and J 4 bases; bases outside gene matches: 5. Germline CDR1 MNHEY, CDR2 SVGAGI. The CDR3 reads CASSHTGVYEQYF. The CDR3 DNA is TGTGCCAGCAGTCACACAGGGGTGTACGAGCAGTACTTC.

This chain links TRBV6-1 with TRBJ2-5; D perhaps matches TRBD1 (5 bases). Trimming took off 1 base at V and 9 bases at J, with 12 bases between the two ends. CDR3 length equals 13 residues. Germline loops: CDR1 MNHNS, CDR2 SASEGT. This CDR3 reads CASSEVGVGAQYF. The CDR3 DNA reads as TGTGCCAGCAGTGAAGTAGGGGTAGGGGCCCAGTACTTC.

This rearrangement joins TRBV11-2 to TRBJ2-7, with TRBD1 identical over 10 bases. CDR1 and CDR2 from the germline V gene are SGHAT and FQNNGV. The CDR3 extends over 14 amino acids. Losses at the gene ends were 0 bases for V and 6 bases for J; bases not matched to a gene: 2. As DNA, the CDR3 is TGTGCCAGCAGCTTAGAGGGACAGGGGACCGAGCAGTACTTC. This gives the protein CASSLEGQGTEQYF.

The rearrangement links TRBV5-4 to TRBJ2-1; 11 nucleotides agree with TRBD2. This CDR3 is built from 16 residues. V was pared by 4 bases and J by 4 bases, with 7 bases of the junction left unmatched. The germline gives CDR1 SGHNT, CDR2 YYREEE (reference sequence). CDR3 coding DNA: TGTGCCAGCAGCCCCTCTACTAGCGGGAGTTACAATGAGCAGTTCTTC. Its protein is CASSPSTSGSYNEQFF.

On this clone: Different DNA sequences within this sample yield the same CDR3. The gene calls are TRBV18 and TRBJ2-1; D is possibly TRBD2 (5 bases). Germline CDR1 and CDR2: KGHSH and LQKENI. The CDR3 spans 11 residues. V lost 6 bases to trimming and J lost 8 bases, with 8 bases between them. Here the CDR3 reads CASSPSYEQFF. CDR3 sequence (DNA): TGTGCCAGCTCTCCTAGCTATGAGCAGTTCTTC.

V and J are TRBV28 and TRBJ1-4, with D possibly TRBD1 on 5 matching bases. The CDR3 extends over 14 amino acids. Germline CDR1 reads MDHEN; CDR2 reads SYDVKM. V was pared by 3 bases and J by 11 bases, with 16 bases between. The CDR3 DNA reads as TGTGCCAGCAGTTTGTCAGGGATGATGATTAAACTGTTTTTT. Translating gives CASSLSGMMIKLFF.

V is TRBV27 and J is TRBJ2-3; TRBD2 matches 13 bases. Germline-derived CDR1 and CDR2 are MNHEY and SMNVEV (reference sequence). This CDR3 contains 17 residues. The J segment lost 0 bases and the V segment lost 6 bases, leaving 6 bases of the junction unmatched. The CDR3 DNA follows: TGTGCCAGCAGACTAGGACTAGCGGGGGCTAGCACAGATACGCAGTATTTT. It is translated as CASRLGLAGASTDTQYF.

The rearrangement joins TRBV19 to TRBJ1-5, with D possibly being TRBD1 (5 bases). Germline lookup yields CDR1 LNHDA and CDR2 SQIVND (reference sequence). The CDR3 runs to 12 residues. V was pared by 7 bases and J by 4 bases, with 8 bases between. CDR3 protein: CASTNRNQPQHF. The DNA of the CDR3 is TGTGCCAGTACCAACAGGAATCAGCCCCAGCATTTT.

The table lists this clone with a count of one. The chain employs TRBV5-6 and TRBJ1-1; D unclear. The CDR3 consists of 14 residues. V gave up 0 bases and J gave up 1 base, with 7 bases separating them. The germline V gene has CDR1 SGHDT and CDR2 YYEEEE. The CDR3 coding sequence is TGTGCCAGCAGCTTGGCCGGAAGGAACACTGAAGCTTTCTTT. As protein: CASSLAGRNTEAFF. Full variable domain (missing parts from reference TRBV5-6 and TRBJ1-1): DAGVTQSPTHLIKTRGQQVTLRCSPKSGHDTVSWYQQALGQGPQFIFQYYEEEERQRGNFPDRFSGHQFPNYSSELNVNALLLGDSALYLCASSLAGRNTEAFFGQGTRLTVV.

The CDR3 DNA follows: TGTGCCAGCAGCTTCCCGGCGGGGGCCTGGGGAAATGAGCAGTTCTTC. It yields the protein CASSFPAGAWGNEQFF. The V call is TRBV7-2, the J call TRBJ2-1, with D perhaps matching TRBD2 (7 bases). CDR3 size: 16 residues. CDR1 SGHTA and CDR2 FQGNSA come from the germline V gene. V gave up 3 bases and J gave up 7 bases, with 19 bases separating them. Complete variable domain (other parts from reference TRBV7-2 and TRBJ2-1): GAGVSQSPSNKVTEKGKDVELRCDPISGHTALYWYRQSLGQGLEFLIYFQGNSAPDKSGLPSDRFSAERTGGSVSTLTIQRTQQEDSAVYLCASSFPAGAWGNEQFFGPGTRLTVL.

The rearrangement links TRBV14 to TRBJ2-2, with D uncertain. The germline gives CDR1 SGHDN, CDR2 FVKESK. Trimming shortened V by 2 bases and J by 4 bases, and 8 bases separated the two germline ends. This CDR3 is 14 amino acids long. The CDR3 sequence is CASSQLQSTGELFF. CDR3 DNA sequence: TGTGCCAGCAGCCAATTGCAGAGCACCGGGGAGCTGTTTTTT.

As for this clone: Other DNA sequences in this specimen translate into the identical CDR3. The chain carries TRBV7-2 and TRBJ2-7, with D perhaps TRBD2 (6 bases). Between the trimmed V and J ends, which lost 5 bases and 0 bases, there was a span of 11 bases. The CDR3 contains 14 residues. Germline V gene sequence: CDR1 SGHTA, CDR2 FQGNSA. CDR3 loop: CASSPRGTSYEQYF. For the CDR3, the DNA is TGTGCCAGCAGCCCCCGGGGGACCTCCTACGAGCAGTACTTC.

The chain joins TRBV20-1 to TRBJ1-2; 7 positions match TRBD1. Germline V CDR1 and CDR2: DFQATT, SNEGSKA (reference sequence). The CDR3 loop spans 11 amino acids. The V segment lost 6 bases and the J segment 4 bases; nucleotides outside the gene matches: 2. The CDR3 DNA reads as TGCAGTGCCGGGACAGCCTATGGCTACACCTTC. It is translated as CSAGTAYGYTF.

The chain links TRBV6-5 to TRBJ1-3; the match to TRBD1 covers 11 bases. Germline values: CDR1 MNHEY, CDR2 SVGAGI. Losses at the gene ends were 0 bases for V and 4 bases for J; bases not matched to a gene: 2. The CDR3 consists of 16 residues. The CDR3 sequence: CASSYSRDRGGNTIYF. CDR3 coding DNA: TGTGCCAGCAGTTACTCCCGGGACAGGGGGGGAAACACCATATATTTT.

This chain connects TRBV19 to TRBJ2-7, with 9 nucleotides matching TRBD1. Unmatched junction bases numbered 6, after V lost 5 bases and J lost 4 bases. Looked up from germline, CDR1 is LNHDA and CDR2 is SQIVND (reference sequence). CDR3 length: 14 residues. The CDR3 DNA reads TGTGCCAGTAGTGGGCGTGACAGGGGGTACGAGCAGTACTTC. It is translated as CASSGRDRGYEQYF.

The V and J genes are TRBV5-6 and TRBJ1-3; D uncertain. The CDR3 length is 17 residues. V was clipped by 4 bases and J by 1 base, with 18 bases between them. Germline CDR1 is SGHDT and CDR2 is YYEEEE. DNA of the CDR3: TGTGCCAGCAGCCTACGATTGGCCTGGAGGTCTGGAAACACCATATATTTT. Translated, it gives CASSLRLAWRSGNTIYF.

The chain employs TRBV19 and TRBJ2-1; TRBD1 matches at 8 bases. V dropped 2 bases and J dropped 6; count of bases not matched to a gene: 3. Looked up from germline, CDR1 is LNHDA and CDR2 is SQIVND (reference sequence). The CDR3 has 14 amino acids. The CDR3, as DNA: TGTGCCAGTAGTATATGGACAGGGCGCAATGAGCAGTTCTTC. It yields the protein CASSIWTGRNEQFF.